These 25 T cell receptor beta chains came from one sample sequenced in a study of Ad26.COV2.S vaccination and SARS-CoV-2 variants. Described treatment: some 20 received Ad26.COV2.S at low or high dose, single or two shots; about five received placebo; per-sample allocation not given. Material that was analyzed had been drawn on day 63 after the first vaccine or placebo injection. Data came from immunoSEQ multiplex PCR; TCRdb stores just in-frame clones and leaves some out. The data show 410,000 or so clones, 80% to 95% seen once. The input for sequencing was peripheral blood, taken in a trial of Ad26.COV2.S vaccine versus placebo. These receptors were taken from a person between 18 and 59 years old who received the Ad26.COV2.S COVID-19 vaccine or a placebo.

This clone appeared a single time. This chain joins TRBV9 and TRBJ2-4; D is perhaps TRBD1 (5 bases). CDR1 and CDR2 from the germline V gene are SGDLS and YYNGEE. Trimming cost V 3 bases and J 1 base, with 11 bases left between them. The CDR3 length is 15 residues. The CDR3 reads CASSAQVEAKNIQYF. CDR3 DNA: TGTGCCAGCAGCGCACAGGTAGAGGCCAAAAACATTCAGTACTTC.

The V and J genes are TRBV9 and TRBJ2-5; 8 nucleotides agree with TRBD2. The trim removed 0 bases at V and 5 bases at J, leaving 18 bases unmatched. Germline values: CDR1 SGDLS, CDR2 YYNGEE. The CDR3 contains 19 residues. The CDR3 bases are TGTGCCAGCAGCGTAGACACCGTTTTCGCGGGGGGCATTTCCGAGACCCAGTACTTC. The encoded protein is CASSVDTVFAGGISETQYF.

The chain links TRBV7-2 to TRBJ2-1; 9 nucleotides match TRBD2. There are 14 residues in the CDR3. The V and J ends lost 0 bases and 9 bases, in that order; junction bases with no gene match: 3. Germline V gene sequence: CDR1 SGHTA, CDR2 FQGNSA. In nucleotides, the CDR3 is TGTGCCAGCAGCTTAGCCGGGACTAGCACTGAGCAGTTCTTC. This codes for CASSLAGTSTEQFF.

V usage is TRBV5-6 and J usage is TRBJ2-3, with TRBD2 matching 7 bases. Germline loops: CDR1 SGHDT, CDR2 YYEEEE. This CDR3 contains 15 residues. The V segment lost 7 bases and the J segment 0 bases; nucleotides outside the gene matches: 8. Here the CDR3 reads CASSGSGGSTDTQYF. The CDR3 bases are TGTGCCAGCTCCGGATCGGGGGGTAGCACAGATACGCAGTATTTT.

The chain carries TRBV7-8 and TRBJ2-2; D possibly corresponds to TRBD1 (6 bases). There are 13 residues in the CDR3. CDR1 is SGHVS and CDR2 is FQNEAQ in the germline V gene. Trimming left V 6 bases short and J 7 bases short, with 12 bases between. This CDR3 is CASRYRDRGELFF. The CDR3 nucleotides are TGTGCCAGCAGATACAGGGATCGCGGGGAGCTGTTTTTT.

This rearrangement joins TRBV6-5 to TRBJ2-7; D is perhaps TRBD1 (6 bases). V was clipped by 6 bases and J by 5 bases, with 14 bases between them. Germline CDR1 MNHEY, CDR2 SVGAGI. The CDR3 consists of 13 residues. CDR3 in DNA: TGTGCCAGCAGAGTAACAGGGATTAACGAGCAGTACTTC. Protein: CASRVTGINEQYF.

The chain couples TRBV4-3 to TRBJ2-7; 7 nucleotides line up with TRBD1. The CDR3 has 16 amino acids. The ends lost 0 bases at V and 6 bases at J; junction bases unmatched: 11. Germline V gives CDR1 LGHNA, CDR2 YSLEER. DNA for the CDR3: TGCGCCAGCAGCCAAGAGCCGGGACAGCCCTTAATCGAGCAGTACTTC. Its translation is CASSQEPGQPLIEQYF.

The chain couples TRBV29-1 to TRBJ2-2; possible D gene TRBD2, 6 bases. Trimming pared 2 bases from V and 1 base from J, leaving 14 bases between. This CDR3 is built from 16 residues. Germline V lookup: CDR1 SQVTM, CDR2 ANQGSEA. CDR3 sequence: CSVERGGTLNTGELFF. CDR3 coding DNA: TGCAGCGTTGAACGGGGAGGAACTTTGAACACCGGGGAGCTGTTTTTT.

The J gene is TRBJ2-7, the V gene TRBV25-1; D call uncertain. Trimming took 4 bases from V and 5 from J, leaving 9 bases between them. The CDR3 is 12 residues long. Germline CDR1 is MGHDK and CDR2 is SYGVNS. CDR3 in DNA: TGTGCCAGCAGTGTTCTTGGCCACGAGCAGTACTTC. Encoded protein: CASSVLGHEQYF.

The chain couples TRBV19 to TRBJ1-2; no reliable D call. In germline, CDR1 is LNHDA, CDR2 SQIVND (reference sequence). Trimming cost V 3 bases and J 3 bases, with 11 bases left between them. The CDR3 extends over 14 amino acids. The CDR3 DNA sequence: TGTGCCAGTAGTATTAACGACTGGGACTATGGCTACACCTTC. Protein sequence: CASSINDWDYGYTF.

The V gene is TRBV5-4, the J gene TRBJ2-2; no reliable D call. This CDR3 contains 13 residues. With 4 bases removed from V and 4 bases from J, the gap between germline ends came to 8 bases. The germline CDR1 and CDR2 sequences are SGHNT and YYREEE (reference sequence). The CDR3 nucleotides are TGTGCCAGCAGCGCCGGTCTCACCGGGGAGCTGTTTTTT. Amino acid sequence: CASSAGLTGELFF.

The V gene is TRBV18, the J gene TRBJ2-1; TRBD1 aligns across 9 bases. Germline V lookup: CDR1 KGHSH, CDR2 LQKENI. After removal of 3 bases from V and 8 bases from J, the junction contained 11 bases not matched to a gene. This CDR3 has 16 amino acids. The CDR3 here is CASSPLRDRVTDEQFF. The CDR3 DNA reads TGTGCCAGCTCACCGCTCCGGGACAGGGTTACCGATGAGCAGTTCTTC.

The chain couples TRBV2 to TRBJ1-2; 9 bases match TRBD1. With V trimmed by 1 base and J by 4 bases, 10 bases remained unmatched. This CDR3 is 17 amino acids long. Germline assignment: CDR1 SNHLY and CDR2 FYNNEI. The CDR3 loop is CASSEGLGGTGSYGYTF. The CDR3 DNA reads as TGTGCCAGCAGTGAAGGTCTAGGGGGGACAGGGTCCTATGGCTACACCTTC. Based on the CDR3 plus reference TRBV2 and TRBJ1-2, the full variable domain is EPEVTQTPSHQVTQMGQEVILRCVPISNHLYFYWYRQILGQKVEFLVSFYNNEISEKSEIFDDQFSVERPDGSNFTLKIRSTKLEDSAMYFCASSEGLGGTGSYGYTFGSGTRLTVV.

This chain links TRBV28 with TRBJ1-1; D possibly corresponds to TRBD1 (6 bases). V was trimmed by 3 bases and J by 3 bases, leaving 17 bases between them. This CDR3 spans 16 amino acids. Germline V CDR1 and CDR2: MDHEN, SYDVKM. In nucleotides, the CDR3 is TGTGCCAGCAGTTTGGCGGGACAAAAAATCGACACTGAAGCTTTCTTT. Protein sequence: CASSLAGQKIDTEAFF.

CDR3 DNA sequence: TGTGCCAGCAGCCAGACAGGGGCAGGATACATTCAGTACTTC. Translated: CASSQTGAGYIQYF. The rearrangement links TRBV27 to TRBJ2-4; 8 nucleotides line up with TRBD1. With 6 bases clipped from V and 8 bases from J, the junction kept 9 bases outside the gene matches. The CDR3 has 14 amino acids. Germline CDR1 is MNHEY and CDR2 is SMNVEV (reference sequence).

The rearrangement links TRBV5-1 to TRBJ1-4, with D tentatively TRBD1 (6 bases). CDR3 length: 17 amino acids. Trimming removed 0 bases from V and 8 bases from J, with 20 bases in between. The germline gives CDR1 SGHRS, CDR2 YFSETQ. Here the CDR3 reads CASSLEPSGGGGEKLFF. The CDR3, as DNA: TGCGCCAGCAGCTTGGAGCCTTCGGGGGGCGGTGGAGAAAAACTGTTTTTT.

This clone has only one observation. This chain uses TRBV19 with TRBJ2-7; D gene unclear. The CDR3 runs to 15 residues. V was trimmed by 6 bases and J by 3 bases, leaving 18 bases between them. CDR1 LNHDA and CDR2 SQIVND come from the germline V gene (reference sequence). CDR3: CASRKRAPSDYEQYF. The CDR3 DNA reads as TGTGCCAGTAGAAAACGGGCCCCTTCGGACTACGAGCAGTACTTC.

DNA of the CDR3: TGCGCCAGCAGCCAAACGCCCAGGGGGTCAAATGAGCAGTTCTTC. This codes for CASSQTPRGSNEQFF. The rearrangement links TRBV4-3 to TRBJ2-1, with 7 nucleotides matching TRBD1. This CDR3 has 15 amino acids. Germline V gene sequence: CDR1 LGHNA, CDR2 YSLEER. The V segment lost 2 bases and the J segment 7 bases; nucleotides outside the gene matches: 8.

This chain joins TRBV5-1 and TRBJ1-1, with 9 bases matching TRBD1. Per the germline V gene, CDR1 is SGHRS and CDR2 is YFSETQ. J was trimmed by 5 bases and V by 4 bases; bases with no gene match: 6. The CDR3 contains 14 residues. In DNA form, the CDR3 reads TGCGCCAGCAGCCCAGGACAGGGGCGGACTGAAGCTTTCTTT. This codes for CASSPGQGRTEAFF.

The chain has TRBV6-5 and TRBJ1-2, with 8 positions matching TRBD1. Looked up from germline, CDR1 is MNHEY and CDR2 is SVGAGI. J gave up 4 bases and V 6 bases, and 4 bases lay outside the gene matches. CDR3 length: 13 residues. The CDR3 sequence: CASRQGATYGYTF. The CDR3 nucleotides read TGTGCCAGCAGGCAGGGGGCCACCTATGGCTACACCTTC.

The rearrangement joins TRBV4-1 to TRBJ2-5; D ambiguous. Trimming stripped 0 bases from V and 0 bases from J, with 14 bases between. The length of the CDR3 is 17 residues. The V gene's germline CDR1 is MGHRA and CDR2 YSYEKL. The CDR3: CASSQDRLESYQETQYF. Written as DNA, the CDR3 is TGCGCCAGCAGCCAAGACCGGTTAGAGTCGTACCAAGAGACCCAGTACTTC.

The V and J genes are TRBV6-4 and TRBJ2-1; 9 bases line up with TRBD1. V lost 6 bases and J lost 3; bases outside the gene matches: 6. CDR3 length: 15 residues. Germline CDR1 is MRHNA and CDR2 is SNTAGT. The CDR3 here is CASRPQGAYYNEQFF. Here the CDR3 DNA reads TGTGCCAGCAGACCACAGGGGGCTTACTACAATGAGCAGTTCTTC.

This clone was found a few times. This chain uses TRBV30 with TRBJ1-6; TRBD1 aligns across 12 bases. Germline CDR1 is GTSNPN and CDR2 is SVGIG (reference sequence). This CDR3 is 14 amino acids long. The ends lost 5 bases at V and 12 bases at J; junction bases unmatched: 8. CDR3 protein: CAWVRDRGLGPLHF. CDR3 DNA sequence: TGTGCCTGGGTCCGGGACAGGGGGCTTGGACCCCTCCACTTT.

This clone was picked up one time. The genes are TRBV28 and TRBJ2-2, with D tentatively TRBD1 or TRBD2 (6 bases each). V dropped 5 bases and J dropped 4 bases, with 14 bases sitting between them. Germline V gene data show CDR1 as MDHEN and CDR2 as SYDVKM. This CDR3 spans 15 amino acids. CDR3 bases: TGTGCCAGCAGTCTGGAGGGGGGCCCCACCGGGGAGCTGTTTTTT. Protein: CASSLEGGPTGELFF.

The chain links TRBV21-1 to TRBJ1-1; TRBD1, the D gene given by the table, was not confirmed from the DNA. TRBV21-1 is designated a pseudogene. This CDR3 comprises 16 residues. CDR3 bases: TGTGCCAGCAGCAAAGGGGCAGGGGTTTTCAACACTGAAGCTTTCTTT. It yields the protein CASSKGAGVFNTEAFF.